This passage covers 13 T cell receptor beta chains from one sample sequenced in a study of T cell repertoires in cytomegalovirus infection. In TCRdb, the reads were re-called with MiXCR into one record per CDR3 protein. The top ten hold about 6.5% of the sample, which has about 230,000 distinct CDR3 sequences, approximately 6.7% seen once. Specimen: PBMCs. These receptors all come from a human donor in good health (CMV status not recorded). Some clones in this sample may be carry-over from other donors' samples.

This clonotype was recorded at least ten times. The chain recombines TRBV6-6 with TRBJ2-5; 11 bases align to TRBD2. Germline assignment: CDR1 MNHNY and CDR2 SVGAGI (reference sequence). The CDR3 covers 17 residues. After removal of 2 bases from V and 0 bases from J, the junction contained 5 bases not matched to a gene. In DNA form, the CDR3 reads TGTGCCAGCAGTTACCCCCCGACTAGCGGGGACCAAGAGACCCAGTACTTC. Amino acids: CASSYPPTSGDQETQYF.

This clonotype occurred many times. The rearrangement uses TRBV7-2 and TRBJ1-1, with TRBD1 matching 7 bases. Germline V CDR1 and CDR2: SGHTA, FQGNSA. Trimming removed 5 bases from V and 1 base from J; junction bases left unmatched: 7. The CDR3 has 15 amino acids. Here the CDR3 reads CASSLGTAKNTEAFF. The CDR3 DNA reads TGTGCCAGCAGCCTGGGGACAGCAAAGAACACTGAAGCTTTCTTT.

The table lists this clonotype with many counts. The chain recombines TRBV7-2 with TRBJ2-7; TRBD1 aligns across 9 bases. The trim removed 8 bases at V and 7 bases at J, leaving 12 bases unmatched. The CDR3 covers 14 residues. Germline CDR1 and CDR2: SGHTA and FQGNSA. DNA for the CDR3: TGTGCCAGCTCCCCTCCCGGGACAGGGAAAGAGCAGTACTTC. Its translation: CASSPPGTGKEQYF.

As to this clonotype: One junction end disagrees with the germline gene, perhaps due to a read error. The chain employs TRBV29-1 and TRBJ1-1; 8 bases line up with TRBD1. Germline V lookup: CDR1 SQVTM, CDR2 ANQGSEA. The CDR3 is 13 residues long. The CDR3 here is CIVGDRKNTEAFF. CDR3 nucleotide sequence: TGCATCGTTGGGGACAGGAAGAACACTGAAGCTTTCTTT.

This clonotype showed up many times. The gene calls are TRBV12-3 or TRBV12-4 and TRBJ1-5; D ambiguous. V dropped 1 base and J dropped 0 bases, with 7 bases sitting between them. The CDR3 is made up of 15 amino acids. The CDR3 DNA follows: TGTGCCAGCAGTTTAGGTCGACCTAGCAATCAGCCCCAGCATTTT. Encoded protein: CASSLGRPSNQPQHF.

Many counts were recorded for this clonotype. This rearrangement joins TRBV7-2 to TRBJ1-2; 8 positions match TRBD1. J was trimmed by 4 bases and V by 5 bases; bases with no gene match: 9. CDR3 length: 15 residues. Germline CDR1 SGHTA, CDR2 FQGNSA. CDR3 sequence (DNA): TGTGCCAGCAGCCCCCTGACAGGGGAGGGCTATGGCTACACCTTC. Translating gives CASSPLTGEGYGYTF.

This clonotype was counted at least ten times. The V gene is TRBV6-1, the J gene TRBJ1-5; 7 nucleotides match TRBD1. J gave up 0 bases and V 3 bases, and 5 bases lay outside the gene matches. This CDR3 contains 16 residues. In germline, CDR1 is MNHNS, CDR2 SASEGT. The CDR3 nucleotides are TGTGCCAGCAGTGATCCGACAGGGATTAGCAATCAGCCCCAGCATTTT. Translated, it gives CASSDPTGISNQPQHF.

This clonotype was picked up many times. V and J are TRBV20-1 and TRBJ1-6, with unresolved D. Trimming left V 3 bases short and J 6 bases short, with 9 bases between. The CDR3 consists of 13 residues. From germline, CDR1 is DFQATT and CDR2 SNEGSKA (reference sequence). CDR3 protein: CSARKTANSPLHF. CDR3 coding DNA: TGCAGTGCTAGGAAGACTGCTAATTCACCCCTCCACTTT.

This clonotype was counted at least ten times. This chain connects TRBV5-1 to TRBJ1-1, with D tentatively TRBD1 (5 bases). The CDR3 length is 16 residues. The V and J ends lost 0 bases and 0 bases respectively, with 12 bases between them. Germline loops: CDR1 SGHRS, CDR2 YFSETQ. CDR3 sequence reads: CASSLGGHAMNTEAFF. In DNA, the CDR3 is TGCGCCAGCAGCTTGGGAGGACACGCGATGAACACTGAAGCTTTCTTT.

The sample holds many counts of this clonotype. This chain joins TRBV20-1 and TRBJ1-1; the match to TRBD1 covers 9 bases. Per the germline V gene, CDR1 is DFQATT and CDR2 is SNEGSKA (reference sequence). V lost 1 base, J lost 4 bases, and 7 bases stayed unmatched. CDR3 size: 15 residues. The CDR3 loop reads CSARVPGTGPTEAFF. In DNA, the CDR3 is TGCAGTGCTAGAGTACCGGGGACAGGGCCCACTGAAGCTTTCTTT.

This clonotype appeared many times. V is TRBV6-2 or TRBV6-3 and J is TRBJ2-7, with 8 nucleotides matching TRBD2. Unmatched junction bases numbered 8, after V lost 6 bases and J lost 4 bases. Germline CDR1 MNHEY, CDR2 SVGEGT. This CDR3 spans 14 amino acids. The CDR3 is CASREPGLGYEQYF. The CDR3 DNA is TGTGCCAGCAGAGAGCCGGGACTAGGATACGAGCAGTACTTC.

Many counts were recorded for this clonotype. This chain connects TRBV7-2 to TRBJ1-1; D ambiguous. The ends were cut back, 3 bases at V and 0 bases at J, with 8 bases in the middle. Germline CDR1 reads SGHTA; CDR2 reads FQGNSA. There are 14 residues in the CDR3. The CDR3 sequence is CASSFGRLNTEAFF. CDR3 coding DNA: TGTGCCAGCAGCTTTGGTAGGCTGAACACTGAAGCTTTCTTT. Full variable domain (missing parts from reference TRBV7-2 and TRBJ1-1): GAGVSQSPSNKVTEKGKDVELRCDPISGHTALYWYRQSLGQGLEFLIYFQGNSAPDKSGLPSDRFSAERTGGSVSTLTIQRTQQEDSAVYLCASSFGRLNTEAFFGQGTRLTVV.

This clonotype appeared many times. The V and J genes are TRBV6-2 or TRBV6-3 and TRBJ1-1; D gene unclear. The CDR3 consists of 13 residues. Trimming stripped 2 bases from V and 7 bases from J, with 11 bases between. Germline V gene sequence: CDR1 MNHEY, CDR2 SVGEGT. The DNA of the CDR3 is TGTGCCAGCAGTTACCCCAGTGGACGTGAAGCTTTCTTT. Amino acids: CASSYPSGREAFF.